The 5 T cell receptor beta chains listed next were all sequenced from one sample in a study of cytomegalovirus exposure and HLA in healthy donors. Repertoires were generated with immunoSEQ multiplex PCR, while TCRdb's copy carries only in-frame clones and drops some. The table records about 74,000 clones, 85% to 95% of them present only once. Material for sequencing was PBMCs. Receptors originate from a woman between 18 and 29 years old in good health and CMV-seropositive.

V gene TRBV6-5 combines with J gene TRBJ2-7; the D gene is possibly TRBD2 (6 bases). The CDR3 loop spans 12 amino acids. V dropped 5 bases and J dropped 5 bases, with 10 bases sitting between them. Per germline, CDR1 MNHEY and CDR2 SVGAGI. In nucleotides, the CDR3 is TGTGCCAGCAGTCGCGGGAAGGACGAGCAGTACTTC. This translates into CASSRGKDEQYF.

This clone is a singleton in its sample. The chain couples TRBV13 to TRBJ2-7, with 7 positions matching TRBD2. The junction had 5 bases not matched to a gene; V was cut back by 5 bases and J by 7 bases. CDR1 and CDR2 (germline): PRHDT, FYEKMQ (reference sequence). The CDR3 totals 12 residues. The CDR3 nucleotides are TGTGCCAGCAGCCCCCCCGGGGGGGAGCAGTACTTC. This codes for CASSPPGGEQYF.

CDR3 residues: CASGLVRGQPYEQYF. CDR3 sequence (DNA): TGTGCTAGTGGTTTGGTAAGGGGCCAACCCTACGAGCAGTACTTC. The chain carries TRBV12-5 and TRBJ2-7, with TRBD1 as a possible D gene (5 bases). V was shortened by 0 bases and J by 2 bases, with 11 bases between the two germline ends. The length of the CDR3 is 15 residues. CDR1 and CDR2 from the germline V gene are LGHNT and FRNRAP. The variable domain in full, with the rest retrieved from reference TRBV12-5 and TRBJ2-7, is DARVTQTPRHKVTEMGQEVTMRCQPILGHNTVFWYRQTMMQGLELLAYFRNRAPLDDSGMPKDRFSAEMPDATLATLKIQPSEPRDSAVYFCASGLVRGQPYEQYFGPGTRLTVT.

DNA for the CDR3: TGCGCCAGCAGCCCCGGACAGGGGGCGCCAACGGGGGGCTATGGCTACACCTTC. Its translation: CASSPGQGAPTGGYGYTF. This chain connects TRBV5-1 to TRBJ1-2; 11 bases line up with TRBD1. Germline trimming cut 4 bases from V and 4 bases from J; bases unmatched to any gene: 15. The CDR3 runs to 18 residues. The germline V gene encodes CDR1 SGHRS and CDR2 YFSETQ.

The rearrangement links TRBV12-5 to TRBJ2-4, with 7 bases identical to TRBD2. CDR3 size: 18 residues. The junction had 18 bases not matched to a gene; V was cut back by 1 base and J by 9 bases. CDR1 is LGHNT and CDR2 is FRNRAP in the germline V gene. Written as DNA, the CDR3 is TGTGCTAGTGGTTTGGGAATCGGGAGGTCTGATGGGATGGGCATTCAGTACTTC. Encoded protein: CASGLGIGRSDGMGIQYF.